This TCR beta chain came from a study of blood T cell repertoires in COVID-19. Study-wide context: T cells, B-cell-depleted T cells, or PBMCs provided the cDNA or gDNA that served as material.

In the authors' workflow: Counts of nucleated cells, estimated from reference gene primer amplification, were obtained. The method was immunoSEQ multiplex PCR; TCRdb's version includes in-frame clones alone and lacks a portion of them. From that table come the V and J calls and clone size; the DNA was used to work out D and trimming. The sample includes about 150,000 clones, 87% of them seen just once. The V gene's germline CDR1 is SGHRS and CDR2 YFSETQ. V was pared by 4 bases and J by 4 bases, with 13 bases of the junction left unmatched. CDR3 length: 16 residues. The sequence derives from a woman aged 60-75 years with active or convalescent COVID-19. V and J are TRBV5-1 and TRBJ1-1; 7 positions match TRBD1. The specimen sequenced was peripheral blood. In DNA form, the CDR3 reads TGCGCCAGCAGCGGGGGGACAGAGGGAGTGGGCACTGAAGCTTTCTTT. Translating it yields CASSGGTEGVGTEAFF.